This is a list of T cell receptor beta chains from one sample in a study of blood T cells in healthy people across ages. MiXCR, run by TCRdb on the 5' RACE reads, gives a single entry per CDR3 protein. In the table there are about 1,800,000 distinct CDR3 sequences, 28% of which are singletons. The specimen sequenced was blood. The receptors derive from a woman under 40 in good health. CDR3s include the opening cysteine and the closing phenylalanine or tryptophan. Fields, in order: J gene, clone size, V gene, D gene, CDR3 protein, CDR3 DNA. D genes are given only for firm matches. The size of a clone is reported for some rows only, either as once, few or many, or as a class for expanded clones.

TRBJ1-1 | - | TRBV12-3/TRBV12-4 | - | CASSLAPKEAFF | TGTGCCAGCAGTCTTGCTCCGAAAGAAGCTTTCTTT
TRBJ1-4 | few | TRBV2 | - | CASSPEGGKVEKRFF | TGTGCCAGCAGCCCAGAGGGGGGGAAAGTCGAAAAACGGTTTTTT
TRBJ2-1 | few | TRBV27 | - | CASTGLPPHNEQFF | TGTGCCAGCACGGGGCTCCCTCCGCACAATGAGCAGTTCTTC
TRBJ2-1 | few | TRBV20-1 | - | CSAPGRESEQFF | TGCAGTGCTCCGGGACGAGAAAGTGAGCAGTTCTTC
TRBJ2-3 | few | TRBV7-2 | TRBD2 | CASSLVPSGRTDTQYF | TGTGCCAGCAGCTTAGTGCCTAGCGGGAGGACAGATACGCAGTATTTT
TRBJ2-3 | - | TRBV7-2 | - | CASREVPRDTQYF | TGTGCCAGCAGGGAGGTCCCCAGAGATACGCAGTATTTT
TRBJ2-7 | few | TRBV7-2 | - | CASSLLLGQGSSYEQYF | TGTGCCAGCAGCTTATTGCTTGGGCAGGGGAGCTCCTACGAGCAGTACTTC
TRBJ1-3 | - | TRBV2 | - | CASSPTGLGPNSGNTIYF | TGTGCCAGCAGTCCGACAGGCCTAGGCCCTAACTCTGGAAACACCATATATTTT
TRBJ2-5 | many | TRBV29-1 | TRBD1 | CSGGQEGETQYF | TGCAGCGGGGGACAGGAGGGAGAGACCCAGTACTTC
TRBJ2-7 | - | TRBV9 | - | CASSPAAQLQREQYF | TGTGCCAGCAGCCCGGCGGCCCAATTACAACGGGAGCAGTACTTC
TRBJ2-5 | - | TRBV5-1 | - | CASSLGQRMETQYF | TGCGCCAGCAGCTTGGGCCAGAGGATGGAGACCCAGTACTTC
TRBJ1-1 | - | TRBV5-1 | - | CASSSDPPTKAFF | TGCGCCAGCAGCTCAGACCCCCCAACTAAAGCTTTCTTT
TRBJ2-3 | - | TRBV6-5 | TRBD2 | CASGRLAGRDTQYF | TGTGCCAGCGGAAGACTAGCGGGGAGGGATACGCAGTATTTT
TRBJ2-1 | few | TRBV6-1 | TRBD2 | CASIRLADYNEQFF | TGTGCCAGCATCCGACTAGCGGACTACAATGAGCAGTTCTTC
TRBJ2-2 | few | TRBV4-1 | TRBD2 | CASTTSGAANTGELFF | TGCGCCAGCACCACTAGCGGGGCTGCGAACACCGGGGAGCTGTTTTTT